The 24 T cell receptor beta chains below all came from one sample that was sequenced in a study of cytomegalovirus exposure and HLA in healthy donors (dated by TCRdb to 2016 to 2017). Receptor libraries were prepared by the immunoSEQ multiplex PCR assay. For the multiplex PCR, a mixture combining 60 forward primers for TCR Vbeta segments and 13 reverse primers for TCR Jbeta segments was used. TCRdb re-hosts the immuneACCESS table, in-frame sequences only. Its copies lack some clones; in the studies checked, an unresolved V gene accounts for under half of them, and the cause for the rest is not known. The sample profile shows roughly 150,000 clones; 70% to 90% of them were found once. About 1.9% of the sample comes from the top ten. The sample was PBMCs. These receptors originate from a woman under 30 in good health and CMV-seronegative.

The chain is built from TRBV6-6 and TRBJ2-7, with 8 nucleotides matching TRBD1. Germline-derived CDR1 and CDR2 are MNHNY and SVGAGI (reference sequence). V lost 3 bases to trimming and J lost 3 bases; unmatched junction nucleotides: 4. The CDR3 contains 14 residues. The CDR3 loop reads CASSYLGQGYEQYF. As DNA, the CDR3 is TGTGCCAGCAGTTATCTAGGACAGGGCTACGAGCAGTACTTC.

A remark on this clone: The same CDR3 arises from other DNA sequences in this sample as well. This chain links TRBV2 with TRBJ1-4; TRBD1 agrees at 10 bases. V was clipped by 6 bases and J by 5 bases; unmatched bases: 3. The CDR3 covers 14 residues. CDR1 is SNHLY and CDR2 is FYNNEI in the germline V gene. CDR3 loop: CASSAGQGNEKLFF. The CDR3, as DNA: TGTGCCAGCAGCGCGGGACAGGGGAATGAAAAACTGTTTTTT.

V and J are TRBV14 and TRBJ1-1, with D perhaps matching TRBD1 (6 bases). The germline V gene has CDR1 SGHDN and CDR2 FVKESK. V was cut by 6 bases and J by 0 bases, with 11 bases left in between. This CDR3 has 14 residues. CDR3 protein: CASRQGHLNTEAFF. The CDR3 bases are TGTGCCAGCAGACAGGGACATTTGAACACTGAAGCTTTCTTT.

The chain couples TRBV5-8 to TRBJ2-7; 9 nucleotides match TRBD1. This CDR3 contains 14 residues. Trimming took 7 bases from V and 4 from J; bases not matched to a gene: 9. Germline CDR1 is SGHTS and CDR2 is YDEGEE. CDR3 coding DNA: TGTGCCAGCGGCACCGGGACAGGGAGGTACGAGCAGTACTTC. It yields the protein CASGTGTGRYEQYF.

The chain combines TRBV18 with TRBJ2-7; 7 nucleotides agree with TRBD2. Germline V gene data show CDR1 as KGHSH and CDR2 as LQKENI. There are 14 residues in the CDR3. V shed 3 bases and J 3 bases; nucleotides not matched to a gene: 5. The CDR3 coding sequence is TGTGCCAGCTCACCCGCCTCGGGGGGCTACGAGCAGTACTTC. Its protein is CASSPASGGYEQYF. The whole variable domain, filled in from reference TRBV18 and TRBJ2-7, reads NAGVMQNPRHLVRRRGQEARLRCSPMKGHSHVYWYRQLPEEGLKFMVYLQKENIIDESGMPKERFSAEFPKEGPSILRIQQVVRGDSAAYFCASSPASGGYEQYFGPGTRLTVT.

This chain links TRBV5-1 with TRBJ2-5; D ambiguous. The germline V gene encodes CDR1 SGHRS and CDR2 YFSETQ. The length of the CDR3 is 12 residues. V shed 2 bases and J shed 5 bases, with 7 bases lying between them. The CDR3 DNA reads TGCGCCAGCAGCTTAACAGAGGAGACCCAGTACTTC. It is translated as CASSLTEETQYF.

V usage is TRBV30 and J usage is TRBJ2-3, with 10 bases matching TRBD2. J was trimmed by 4 bases and V by 2 bases; bases with no gene match: 6. CDR1 is GTSNPN, CDR2 SVGIG, per germline (reference sequence). This CDR3 is 15 amino acids long. The CDR3 is CAWSRLAGVSDTQYF. The CDR3, as DNA: TGTGCCTGGAGTAGGCTAGCGGGAGTATCAGATACGCAGTATTTT. Filled out from reference TRBV30 and TRBJ2-3, the complete variable domain reads SQTIHQWPATLVQPVGSPLSLECTVEGTSNPNLYWYRQAAGRGLQLLFYSVGIGQISSEVPQNLSASRPQDRQFILSSKKLLLSDSGFYLCAWSRLAGVSDTQYFGPGTRLTVL.

The chain combines TRBV11-2 with TRBJ1-5, with 9 bases identical to TRBD1. This CDR3 region has 15 residues. Germline CDR1 and CDR2: SGHAT and FQNNGV. J lost 4 bases, V lost 1 base, and 2 bases had no gene match. As DNA, the CDR3 is TGTGCCAGCAGCTTAGTACAGGGGGCAAATCAGCCCCAGCATTTT. Amino acid sequence: CASSLVQGANQPQHF.

Only a few counts were recorded for this clone. The chain recombines TRBV10-3 with TRBJ2-5; no clear D. CDR3 size: 15 residues. Trimming pared 0 bases from V and 7 bases from J, leaving 15 bases between. In germline, CDR1 is ENHRY, CDR2 SYGVKD. The CDR3 reads CAISESGSTFATQYF. The CDR3 region has the DNA TGTGCCATCAGTGAGTCGGGTAGCACTTTCGCGACCCAGTACTTC.

This clone showed up just a few times. This rearrangement joins TRBV18 to TRBJ2-7; 7 bases match TRBD1. This CDR3 spans 15 amino acids. Germline CDR1 reads KGHSH; CDR2 reads LQKENI. Germline trimming cut 6 bases from V and 4 bases from J; bases unmatched to any gene: 12. The CDR3 DNA is TGTGCCAGCTCCCTATTTACCGGGACAGAGTACGAGCAGTACTTC. This translates into CASSLFTGTEYEQYF.

V gene TRBV4-1 combines with J gene TRBJ1-5; D might be TRBD1 (5 bases). Germline V gene lookup returns CDR1 MGHRA and CDR2 YSYEKL. The CDR3 length is 16 residues. V lost 4 bases and J lost 3, with 16 bases in between. For the CDR3, the DNA is TGCGCCAGCAGCCGTTACATGACAGAACCCAATCAGCCCCAGCATTTT. Protein product: CASSRYMTEPNQPQHF.

J is TRBJ1-3 and V is TRBV25-1; the D is unclear. The CDR3 contains 14 residues. Germline lookup yields CDR1 MGHDK and CDR2 SYGVNS. The V end was cut by 3 bases, the J end by 9 bases, with 15 bases between. DNA of the CDR3: TGTGCCAGCAGTGAGCTCTCCTTCCTTAGCACCATATATTTT. The encoded protein is CASSELSFLSTIYF.

The chain carries TRBV13 and TRBJ1-2; 9 bases are shared with TRBD1. CDR1 and CDR2 (germline): PRHDT, FYEKMQ (reference sequence). The CDR3 has 15 amino acids. The V segment lost 4 bases and the J segment 8 bases; nucleotides outside the gene matches: 11. CDR3 loop: CASSSTGTGMYGYTF. The DNA for the CDR3 is TGTGCCAGCAGCTCAACCGGGACAGGGATGTACGGCTACACCTTC. Variable domain in full (rest from reference TRBV13 and TRBJ1-2): AAGVIQSPRHLIKEKRETATLKCYPIPRHDTVYWYQQGPGQDPQFLISFYEKMQSDKGSIPDRFSAQQFSDYHSELNMSSLELGDSALYFCASSSTGTGMYGYTFGSGTRLTVV.

The chain couples TRBV2 to TRBJ2-1; 12 positions match TRBD2. This CDR3 contains 16 residues. Germline V CDR1 and CDR2: SNHLY, FYNNEI. V gave up 8 bases and J gave up 8 bases; unmatched junction bases: 13. CDR3 sequence (DNA): TGTGCCAGCTCCCGAGGGAGACTAGCGGGAGCTGATGAGCAGTTCTTC. This translates into CASSRGRLAGADEQFF.

The chain combines TRBV5-1 with TRBJ1-6, with D tentatively TRBD1 (5 bases). V was pared by 1 base and J by 0 bases, with 11 bases between. The V gene's germline CDR1 is SGHRS and CDR2 YFSETQ. This CDR3 has 17 residues. The CDR3 DNA reads TGCGCCAGCAGCTTGTTGGGGGGAAGCTCCTATAATTCACCCCTCCACTTT. The encoded protein is CASSLLGGSSYNSPLHF.

The gene calls are TRBV30 and TRBJ1-2; the match to TRBD1 covers 7 bases. V was pared by 0 bases and J by 3 bases, with 7 bases of the junction left unmatched. CDR1 is GTSNPN and CDR2 is SVGIG in the germline V gene (reference sequence). The CDR3 sequence is 15 residues long. This CDR3 is CAWSVGFGTDYGYTF. The CDR3 DNA reads TGTGCCTGGAGTGTGGGTTTCGGGACAGACTATGGCTACACCTTC.

The chain joins TRBV6-5 to TRBJ1-4; D is perhaps TRBD1 (6 bases). Trimming shortened V by 4 bases and J by 4 bases, and 10 bases separated the two germline ends. Germline loops: CDR1 MNHEY, CDR2 SVGAGI. This CDR3 has 14 residues. CDR3: CASSSTGLNEKLFF. Written as DNA, the CDR3 is TGTGCCAGCAGTTCCACAGGGCTTAATGAAAAACTGTTTTTT.

J is TRBJ1-1 and V is TRBV7-9; weak D call: TRBD1 (6 bases). Germline-derived CDR1 and CDR2 are SEHNR and FQNEAQ (reference sequence). V dropped 4 bases and J dropped 6 bases, with 9 bases sitting between them. The CDR3 extends over 12 amino acids. The CDR3, as DNA: TGTGCCAGCAGCTCACAGGGTCCTGAAGCTTTCTTT. Translating it yields CASSSQGPEAFF.

The chain recombines TRBV18 with TRBJ2-2; 10 nucleotides align to TRBD2. The germline V gene encodes CDR1 KGHSH and CDR2 LQKENI. Trimming cost V 0 bases and J 4 bases; bases outside gene matches: 5. The CDR3 length is 17 residues. The DNA of the CDR3 is TGTGCCAGCTCACCACCGGGCCTAGCGGGAGTCACCGGGGAGCTGTTTTTT. Its protein is CASSPPGLAGVTGELFF.

V and J are TRBV7-9 and TRBJ1-2; tentative D call: TRBD1 (5 bases). This CDR3 has 12 residues. V was shortened by 6 bases and J by 3 bases, with 8 bases between the two germline ends. The germline V gene has CDR1 SEHNR and CDR2 FQNEAQ (reference sequence). CDR3 region: CASSATDYGYTF. The CDR3 DNA reads as TGTGCCAGCAGTGCGACAGACTATGGCTACACCTTC. Variable domain in full (rest from reference TRBV7-9 and TRBJ1-2): DTGVSQNPRHKITKRGQNVTFRCDPISEHNRLYWYRQTLGQGPEFLTYFQNEAQLEKSRLLSDRFSAERPKGSFSTLEIQRTEQGDSAMYLCASSATDYGYTFGSGTRLTVV.

The rearrangement uses TRBV7-9 and TRBJ1-1; TRBD1 agrees at 8 bases. The CDR3 has 14 amino acids. The V and J ends lost 5 bases and 5 bases, in that order; junction bases with no gene match: 7. CDR1 is SEHNR and CDR2 is FQNEAQ in the germline V gene (reference sequence). The CDR3 sequence: CASSLSRGPTEAFF. The CDR3 region has the DNA TGTGCCAGCAGCCTCTCCAGGGGGCCAACTGAAGCTTTCTTT.

This chain uses TRBV11-2 with TRBJ2-7; maybe TRBD2 (5 bases). Between the trimmed V and J ends, which lost 4 bases and 7 bases, there was a span of 8 bases. CDR3 length: 11 amino acids. Looked up from germline, CDR1 is SGHAT and CDR2 is FQNNGV. The chain's CDR3 is CASSSPGEQYF. In nucleotides, the CDR3 is TGTGCCAGCAGCTCCCCGGGGGAGCAGTACTTC.

CDR3 DNA: TGTGCCAGCAGCTTGAGAGTCGGACAGAATGAAAAACTGTTTTTT. This gives the protein CASSLRVGQNEKLFF. The genes are TRBV5-8 and TRBJ1-4; TRBD1 might be the D (6 bases). The CDR3 runs to 15 residues. CDR1 is SGHTS, CDR2 YDEGEE, per germline. Trimming stripped 1 base from V and 5 bases from J, with 12 bases between.

The J gene is TRBJ1-1, the V gene TRBV19; no clear D gene. Trimming stripped 3 bases from V and 1 base from J, with 9 bases between. This CDR3 is built from 14 residues. The germline gives CDR1 LNHDA, CDR2 SQIVND (reference sequence). The CDR3 DNA sequence: TGTGCCAGTAGTATGGTCAGGCAGAACACTGAAGCTTTCTTT. Its protein product is CASSMVRQNTEAFF. Drawing the rest from reference TRBV19 and TRBJ1-1, the complete variable domain is DGGITQSPKYLFRKEGQNVTLSCEQNLNHDAMYWYRQDPGQGLRLIYYSQIVNDFQKGDIAEGYSVSREKKESFPLTVTSAQKNPTAFYLCASSMVRQNTEAFFGQGTRLTVV.